This T cell receptor (beta chain) was sequenced during a study of identifying expanded T cells in peripheral blood (dated by TCRdb to between 2018 and 2021). Concerning the study at large: Four technical replicates, made by sequencing separate aliquots from the same pool of genomic DNA, were compared pairwise. Points the paper makes about the study in general: The authors expected that biological variance in healthy repertoires might rise further over much longer intervals, such as months to years. The beta-binomial model significantly reduced the number of clones called differentially abundant and the false-positive rate across all healthy-donor time intervals. In all healthy donors, the variance in clone template counts between samples taken around 2 weeks apart rose significantly as total template count increased. The binomial model flagged around 1.1 differentially abundant clones between technical replicates, compared with approximately 16 over around 2 weeks and approximately 18 over four weeks.

CDR1 and CDR2 (MNHNS, SASEGT) derive from the germline V gene. The CDR3 goes from the cysteine to the phenylalanine over 22 residues. The retained sequence is limited to the CDR3, 66 bases, with the frame set at the first base. V is shortened by 2 bases, J by 11 bases, and the region joining them spans 40 bases. No immune events, such as infections, were documented for the healthy donors during the collection period. Healthy-donor blood repertoires served as a training cohort to calibrate time-dependent variance in a beta-binomial model of T-cell clone differential abundance. The training cohort included 10 or so healthy donors, of whom 3 were female and 7 were male. Donor ages ranged from 29 to 64 years, with an average of roughly 40 years. Whole blood from each healthy donor was obtained from a commercial supplier and was collected at three time points around 13 days apart. For immunosequencing, genomic DNA was extracted from unsorted whole blood.

TCRbeta CDR3 regions were profiled by bias-controlled multiplex PCR amplification of genomic DNA with the immunoSEQ Assay. The original methods were these. The absolute abundance of each unique TCRbeta CDR3 region was quantified after sequences were collapsed and filtered. Two models were used to test differential abundance: a binomial model (Fisher-equivalent) and a beta-binomial model that adds time-dependent variance fitted from healthy donors. Clones with fewer than 5 combined templates were excluded, and clones with Benjamini-Hochberg FDR below 0.01 were called differentially abundant. Beta-binomial variance was modeled as a function of total template count across the two samples using the form v = (b*log(k)+a)^2. Entries here come from immuneACCESS through TCRdb and include only in-frame sequences with V and J called. Some clones fail to appear in such tables; in the studies checked, an unresolved V gene covers under half of the shortfall, and the cause of the remainder is unknown. D and trimming come from the DNA, and the V and J calls and clone size come from that table. Across this sample there are about 81,000 clones, with around 83% seen only once. Of the sample, around a fifth falls within the top ten clones.

In regard to this clone: The antigen it binds to is not known. No quality values exist for individual bases; no much larger clone is one base distant.

Here the chain combines TRBV6-1 and TRBJ1-5; the D region possibly corresponds to TRBD1 (6 bases align). The clonotype comes from a person aged 18-70 years in good health. Sequencing was done on a sample of blood. Read as DNA, the sequence is TGTGCCAGCAGTGAAAGAGGACAGCTGGACCTTTTCACCTCGTTAAAGGTCAAGGCCCAGCATTTT. Translated, this gives CASSERGQLDLFTSLKVKAQHF.